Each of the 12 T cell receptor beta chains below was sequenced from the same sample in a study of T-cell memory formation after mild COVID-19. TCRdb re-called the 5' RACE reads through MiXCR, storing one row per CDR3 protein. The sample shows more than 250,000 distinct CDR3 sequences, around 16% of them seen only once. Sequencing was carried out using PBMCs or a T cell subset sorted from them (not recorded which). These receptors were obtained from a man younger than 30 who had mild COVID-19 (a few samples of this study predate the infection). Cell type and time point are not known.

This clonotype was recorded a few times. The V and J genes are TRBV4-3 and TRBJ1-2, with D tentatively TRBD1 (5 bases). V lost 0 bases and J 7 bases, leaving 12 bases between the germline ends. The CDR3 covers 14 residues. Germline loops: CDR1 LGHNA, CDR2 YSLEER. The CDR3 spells CASSQEWDASGYTF. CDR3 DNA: TGCGCCAGCAGCCAAGAATGGGACGCCAGTGGCTACACCTTC.

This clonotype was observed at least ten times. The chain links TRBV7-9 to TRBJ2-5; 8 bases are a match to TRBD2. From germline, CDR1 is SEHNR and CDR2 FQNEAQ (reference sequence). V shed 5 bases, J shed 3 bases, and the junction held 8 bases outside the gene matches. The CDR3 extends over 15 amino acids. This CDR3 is CASSPTGGAKETQYF. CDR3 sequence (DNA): TGTGCCAGCAGCCCAACGGGGGGGGCTAAAGAGACCCAGTACTTC.

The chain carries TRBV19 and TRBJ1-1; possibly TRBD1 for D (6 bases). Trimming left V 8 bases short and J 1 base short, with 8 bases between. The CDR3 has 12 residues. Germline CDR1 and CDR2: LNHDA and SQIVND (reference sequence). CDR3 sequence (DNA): TGTGCCAGTGGACAGCCGAACACTGAAGCTTTCTTT. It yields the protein CASGQPNTEAFF. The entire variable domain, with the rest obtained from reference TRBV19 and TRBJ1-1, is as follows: DGGITQSPKYLFRKEGQNVTLSCEQNLNHDAMYWYRQDPGQGLRLIYYSQIVNDFQKGDIAEGYSVSREKKESFPLTVTSAQKNPTAFYLCASGQPNTEAFFGQGTRLTVV.

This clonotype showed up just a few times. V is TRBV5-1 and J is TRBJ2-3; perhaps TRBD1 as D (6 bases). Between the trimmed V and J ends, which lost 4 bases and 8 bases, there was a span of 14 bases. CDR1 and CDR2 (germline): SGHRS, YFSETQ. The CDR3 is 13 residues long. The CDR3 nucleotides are TGCGCCAGCAGCCCGGACAGTGTGTTTACGCAGTATTTT. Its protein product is CASSPDSVFTQYF.

As DNA, the CDR3 is TGCGCCAGCAGCCACGGCGGGGGGGTGGGGTCACCCCTCCACTTT. Translating it yields CASSHGGGVGSPLHF. The gene calls are TRBV4-1 and TRBJ1-6; D is perhaps TRBD1 (5 bases). Germline CDR1 and CDR2: MGHRA and YSYEKL. Trimming cost V 3 bases and J 10 bases, with 16 bases left between them. The CDR3 totals 15 residues.

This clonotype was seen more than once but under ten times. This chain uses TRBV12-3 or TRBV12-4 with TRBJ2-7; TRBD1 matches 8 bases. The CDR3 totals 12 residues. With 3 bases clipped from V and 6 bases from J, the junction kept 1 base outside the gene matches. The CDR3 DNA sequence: TGTGCCAGCAGTTTTACAGGGGGCGAGCAGTACTTC. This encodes CASSFTGGEQYF.

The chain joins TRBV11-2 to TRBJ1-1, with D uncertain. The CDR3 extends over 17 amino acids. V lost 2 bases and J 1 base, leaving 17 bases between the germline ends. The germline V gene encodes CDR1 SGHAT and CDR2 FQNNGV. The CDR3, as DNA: TGTGCCAGCAGCTTACCAGCCCTCTCGTATGGGAACACTGAAGCTTTCTTT. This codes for CASSLPALSYGNTEAFF.

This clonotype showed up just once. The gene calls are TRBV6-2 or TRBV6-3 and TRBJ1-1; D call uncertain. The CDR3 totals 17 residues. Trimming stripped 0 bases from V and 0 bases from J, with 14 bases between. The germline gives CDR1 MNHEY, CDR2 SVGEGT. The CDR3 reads CASSYSTRRFMNTEAFF. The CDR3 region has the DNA TGTGCCAGCAGTTACTCGACCCGGCGCTTCATGAACACTGAAGCTTTCTTT.

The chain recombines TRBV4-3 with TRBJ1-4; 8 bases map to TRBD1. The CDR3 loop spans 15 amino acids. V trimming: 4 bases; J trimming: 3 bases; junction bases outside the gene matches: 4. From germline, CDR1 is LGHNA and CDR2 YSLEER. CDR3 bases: TGCGCCAGCAGCCGCGTACAGGGGGCTAATGAAAAACTGTTTTTT. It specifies CASSRVQGANEKLFF.

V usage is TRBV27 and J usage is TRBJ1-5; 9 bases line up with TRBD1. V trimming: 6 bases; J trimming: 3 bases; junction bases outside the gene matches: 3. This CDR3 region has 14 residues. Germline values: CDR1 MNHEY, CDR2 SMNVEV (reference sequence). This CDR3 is CASREQGANQPQHF. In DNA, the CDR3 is TGTGCCAGCAGGGAACAGGGGGCCAATCAGCCCCAGCATTTT.

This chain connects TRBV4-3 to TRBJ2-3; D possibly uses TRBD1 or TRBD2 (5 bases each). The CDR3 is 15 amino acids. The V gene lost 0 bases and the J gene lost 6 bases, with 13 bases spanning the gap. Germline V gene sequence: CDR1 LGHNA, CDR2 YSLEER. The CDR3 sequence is CASSQESGWGDTQYF. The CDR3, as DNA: TGCGCCAGCAGCCAAGAGTCGGGGTGGGGGGATACGCAGTATTTT.

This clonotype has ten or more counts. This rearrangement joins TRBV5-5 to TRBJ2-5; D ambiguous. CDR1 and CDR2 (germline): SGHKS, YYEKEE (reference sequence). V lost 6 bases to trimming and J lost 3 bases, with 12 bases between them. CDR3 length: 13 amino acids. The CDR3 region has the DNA TGTGCCAGCACCCTCGTAGTTGAAGAGACCCAGTACTTC. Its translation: CASTLVVEETQYF.